A selection of T cell receptor beta chains follows, all from one sample in a study of blood T cells in healthy people across ages. TCRdb recomputed calls from the 5' RACE reads with MiXCR, one row per CDR3 protein. The repertoire consists of approximately 1.5 million distinct CDR3 sequences, with approximately 43% occurring once and the leading ten covering approximately 4.1%. Sequencing was done on a sample of blood. All receptors come from a woman in her late teens or twenties in good health. Each CDR3 is given with its conserved first and last residue. Fields, in order: J gene, D gene, V gene, clone size, CDR3 DNA, CDR3 protein. D genes are given only for firm matches. Expanded clones get a size class; other rows say once, few or many, or leave the size out.

TRBJ2-1 NA TRBV7-2 many TGTGCCAGCAGCTCCCGATACAATGAGCAGTTCTTC CASSSRYNEQFF
TRBJ1-4 NA TRBV5-1 NA TGCGCCAGCAGCTTGGGTCCGACAGCTTCTGAAAAACTGGTTTTT CASSLGPTASEKLVF
TRBJ2-1 NA TRBV29-1 NA TGCAGGGTCGCCGGGGTCAGGGGATCGGATGAGCAGTTCTTC CRVAGVRGSDEQFF
TRBJ1-1 NA TRBV4-2 few TGTGCCAGCAGTCTTATCAGCGAGAACACTGAAGCTTTCTTT CASSLISENTEAFF
TRBJ2-3 TRBD2 TRBV6-4 many TGTGCCAGCAGTGTTACTAGCGGTAGCACAGATACGCAGTATTTT CASSVTSGSTDTQYF
TRBJ1-6 TRBD1 TRBV15 NA TGTGCCACCAGCGACCGGACAGGGGATATTCGTTCACCCCTCCACTTT CATSDRTGDIRSPLHF
TRBJ1-1 NA TRBV5-1 NA TGCGCCAGCAGCCAAGGGGCGGTGAACACTAAAGCTTTCTTT CASSQGAVNTKAFF
TRBJ2-4 TRBD2 TRBV10-1 NA TGCGCCAGCAGTGAAGAGCGGGGAGCCAAAAACATTCAGTACTTC CASSEERGAKNIQYF
TRBJ2-5 NA TRBV6-2/TRBV6-3 NA TGTGCCAGCTCCGACGACCCCCGAGTTACCGAGACCCAGTACTTC CASSDDPRVTETQYF
TRBJ1-2 TRBD1 TRBV7-2 NA TGTGCCAGCAGCTTAGAGCAGGGGGCATCGGGCTACACCTTC CASSLEQGASGYTF